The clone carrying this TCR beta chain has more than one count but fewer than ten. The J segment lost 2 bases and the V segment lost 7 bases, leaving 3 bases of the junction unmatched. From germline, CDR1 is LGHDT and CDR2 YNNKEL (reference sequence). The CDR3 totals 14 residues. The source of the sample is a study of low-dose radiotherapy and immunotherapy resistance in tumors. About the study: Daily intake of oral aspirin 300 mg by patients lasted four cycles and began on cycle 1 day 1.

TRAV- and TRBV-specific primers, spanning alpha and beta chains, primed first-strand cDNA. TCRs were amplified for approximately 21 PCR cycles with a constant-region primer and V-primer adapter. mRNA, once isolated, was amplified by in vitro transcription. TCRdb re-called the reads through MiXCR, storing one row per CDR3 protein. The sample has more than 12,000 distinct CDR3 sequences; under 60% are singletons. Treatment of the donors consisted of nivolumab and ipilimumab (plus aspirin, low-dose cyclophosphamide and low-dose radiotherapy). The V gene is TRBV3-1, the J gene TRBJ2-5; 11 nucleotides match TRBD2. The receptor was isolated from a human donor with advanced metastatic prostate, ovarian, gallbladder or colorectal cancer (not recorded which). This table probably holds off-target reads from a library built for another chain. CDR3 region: CASTIAGGQETQYF. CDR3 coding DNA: TGTGCCAGCACTATAGCGGGAGGGCAAGAGACCCAGTACTTC.